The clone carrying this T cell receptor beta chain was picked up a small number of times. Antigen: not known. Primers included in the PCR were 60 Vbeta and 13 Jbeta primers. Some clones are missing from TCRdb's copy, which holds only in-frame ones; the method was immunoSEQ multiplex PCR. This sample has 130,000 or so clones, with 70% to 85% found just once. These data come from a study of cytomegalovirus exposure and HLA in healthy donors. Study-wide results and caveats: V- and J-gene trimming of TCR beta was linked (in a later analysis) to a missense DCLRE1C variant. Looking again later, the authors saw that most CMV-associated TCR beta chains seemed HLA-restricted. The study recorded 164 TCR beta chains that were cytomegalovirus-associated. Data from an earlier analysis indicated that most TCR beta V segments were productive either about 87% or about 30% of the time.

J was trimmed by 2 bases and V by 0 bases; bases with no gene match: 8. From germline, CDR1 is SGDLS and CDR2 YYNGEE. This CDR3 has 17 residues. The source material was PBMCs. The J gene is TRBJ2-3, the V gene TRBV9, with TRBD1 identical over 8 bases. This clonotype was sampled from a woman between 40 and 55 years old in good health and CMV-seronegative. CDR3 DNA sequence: TGTGCCAGCAGCGTAGGGGCCAGGGGGCTGGACACAGATACGCAGTATTTT. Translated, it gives CASSVGARGLDTDTQYF.